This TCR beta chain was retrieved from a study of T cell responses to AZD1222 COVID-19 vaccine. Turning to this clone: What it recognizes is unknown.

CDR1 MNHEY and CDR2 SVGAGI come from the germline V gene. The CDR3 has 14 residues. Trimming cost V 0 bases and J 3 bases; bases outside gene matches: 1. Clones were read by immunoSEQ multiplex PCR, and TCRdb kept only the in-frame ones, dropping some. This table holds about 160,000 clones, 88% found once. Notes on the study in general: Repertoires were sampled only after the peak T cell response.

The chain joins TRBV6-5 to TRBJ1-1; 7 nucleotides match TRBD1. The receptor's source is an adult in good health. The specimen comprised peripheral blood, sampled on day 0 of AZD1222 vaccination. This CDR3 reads CASSYSGTDTEAFF. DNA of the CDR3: TGTGCCAGCAGTTACTCGGGGACAGACACTGAAGCTTTCTTT.